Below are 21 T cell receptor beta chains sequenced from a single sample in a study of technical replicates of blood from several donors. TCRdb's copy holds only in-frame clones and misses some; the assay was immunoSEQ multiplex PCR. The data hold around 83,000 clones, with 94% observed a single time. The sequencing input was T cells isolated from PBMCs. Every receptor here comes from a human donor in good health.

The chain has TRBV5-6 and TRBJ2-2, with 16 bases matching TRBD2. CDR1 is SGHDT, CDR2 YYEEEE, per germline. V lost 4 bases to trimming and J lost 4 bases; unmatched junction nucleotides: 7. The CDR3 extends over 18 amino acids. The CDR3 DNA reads TGTGCCAGCAGCGCGGGACTAGCGGGAGGGCCGGTCACCGGGGAGCTGTTTTTT. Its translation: CASSAGLAGGPVTGELFF.

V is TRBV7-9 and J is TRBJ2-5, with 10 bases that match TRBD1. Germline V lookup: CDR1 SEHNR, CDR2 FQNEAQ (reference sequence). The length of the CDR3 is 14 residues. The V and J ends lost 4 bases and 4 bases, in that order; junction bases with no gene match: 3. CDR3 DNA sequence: TGTGCCAGCAGCTCTAGGACAGGGGGAGAGACCCAGTACTTC. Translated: CASSSRTGGETQYF. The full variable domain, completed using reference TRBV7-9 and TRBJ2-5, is DTGVSQNPRHKITKRGQNVTFRCDPISEHNRLYWYRQTLGQGPEFLTYFQNEAQLEKSRLLSDRFSAERPKGSFSTLEIQRTEQGDSAMYLCASSSRTGGETQYFGPGTRLLVL.

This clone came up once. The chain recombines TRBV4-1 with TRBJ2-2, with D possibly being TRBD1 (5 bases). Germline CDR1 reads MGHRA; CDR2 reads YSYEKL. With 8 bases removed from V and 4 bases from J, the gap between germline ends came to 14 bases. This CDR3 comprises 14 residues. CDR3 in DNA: TGCGCCAGCCTACAGCAGGGCTCCACCGGGGAGCTGTTTTTT. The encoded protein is CASLQQGSTGELFF.

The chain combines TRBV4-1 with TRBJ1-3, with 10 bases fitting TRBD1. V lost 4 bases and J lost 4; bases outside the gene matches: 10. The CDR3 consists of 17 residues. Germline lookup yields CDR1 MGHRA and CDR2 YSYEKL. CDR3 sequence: CASSRTPGQGKGNTIYF. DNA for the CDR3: TGCGCCAGCAGCCGAACCCCGGGACAGGGGAAAGGAAACACCATATATTTT.

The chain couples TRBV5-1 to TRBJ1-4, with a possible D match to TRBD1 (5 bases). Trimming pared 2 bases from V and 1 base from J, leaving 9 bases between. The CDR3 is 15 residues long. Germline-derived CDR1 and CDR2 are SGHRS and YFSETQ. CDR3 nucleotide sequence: TGCGCCAGCAGCTTTGGGGGGGGAACTAATGAAAAACTGTTTTTT. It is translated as CASSFGGGTNEKLFF.

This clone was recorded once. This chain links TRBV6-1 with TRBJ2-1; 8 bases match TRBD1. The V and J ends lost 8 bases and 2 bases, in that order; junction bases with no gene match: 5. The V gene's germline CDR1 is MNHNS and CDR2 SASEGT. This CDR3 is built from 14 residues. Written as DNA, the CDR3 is TGTGCCAGCTTCGGACAGGGACCCTACAATGAGCAGTTCTTC. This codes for CASFGQGPYNEQFF.

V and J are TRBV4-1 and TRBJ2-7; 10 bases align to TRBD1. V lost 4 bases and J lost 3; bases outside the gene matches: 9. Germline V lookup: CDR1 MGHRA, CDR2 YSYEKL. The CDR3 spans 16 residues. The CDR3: CASSRALGTGVYEQYF. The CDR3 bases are TGCGCCAGCAGCCGCGCCCTTGGGACAGGGGTCTACGAGCAGTACTTC.

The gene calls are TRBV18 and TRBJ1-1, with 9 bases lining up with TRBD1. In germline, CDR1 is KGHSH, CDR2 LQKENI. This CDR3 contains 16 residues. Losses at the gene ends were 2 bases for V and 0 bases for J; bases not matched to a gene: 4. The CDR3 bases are TGTGCCAGCTCACCAGGGACAGGGTCGGTGAACACTGAAGCTTTCTTT. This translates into CASSPGTGSVNTEAFF.

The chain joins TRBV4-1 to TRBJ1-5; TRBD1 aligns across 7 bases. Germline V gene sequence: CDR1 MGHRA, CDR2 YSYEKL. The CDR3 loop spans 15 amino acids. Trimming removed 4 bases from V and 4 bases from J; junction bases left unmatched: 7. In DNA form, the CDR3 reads TGCGCCAGCAGCCGAGTAGACAGGGAGAATCAGCCCCAGCATTTT. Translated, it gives CASSRVDRENQPQHF.

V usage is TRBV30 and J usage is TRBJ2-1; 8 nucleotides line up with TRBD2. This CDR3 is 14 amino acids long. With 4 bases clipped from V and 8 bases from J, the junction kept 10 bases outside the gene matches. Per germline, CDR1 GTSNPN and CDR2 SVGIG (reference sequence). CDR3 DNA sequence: TGTGCCTGGATAGATATACGGGGGGGGGATGAGCAGTTCTTC. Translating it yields CAWIDIRGGDEQFF.

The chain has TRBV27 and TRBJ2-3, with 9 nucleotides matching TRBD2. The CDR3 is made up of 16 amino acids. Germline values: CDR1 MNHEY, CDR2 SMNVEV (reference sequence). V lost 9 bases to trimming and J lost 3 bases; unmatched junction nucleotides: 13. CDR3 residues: CASSVNAGGRTDTQYF. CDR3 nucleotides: TGTGCCAGTTCAGTGAACGCGGGGGGGCGGACAGATACGCAGTATTTT.

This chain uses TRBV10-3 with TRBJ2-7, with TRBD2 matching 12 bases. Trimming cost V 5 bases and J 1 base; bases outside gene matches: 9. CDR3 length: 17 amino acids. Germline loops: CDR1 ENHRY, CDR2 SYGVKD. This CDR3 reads CAISPTSGSIKSYEQYF. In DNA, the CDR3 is TGTGCCATCAGTCCGACTAGCGGGAGCATTAAATCCTACGAGCAGTACTTC.

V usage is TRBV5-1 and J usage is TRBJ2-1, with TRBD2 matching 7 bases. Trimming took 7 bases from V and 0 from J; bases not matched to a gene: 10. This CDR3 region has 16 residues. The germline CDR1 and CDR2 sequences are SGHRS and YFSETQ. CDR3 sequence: CASGEGLIFSYNEQFF. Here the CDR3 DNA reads TGCGCCAGCGGGGAGGGCCTAATCTTCTCCTACAATGAGCAGTTCTTC.

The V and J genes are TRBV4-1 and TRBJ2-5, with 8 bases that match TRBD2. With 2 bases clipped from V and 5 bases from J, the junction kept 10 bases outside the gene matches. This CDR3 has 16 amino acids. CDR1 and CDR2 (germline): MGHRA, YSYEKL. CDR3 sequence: CASSQPGLGGGETQYF. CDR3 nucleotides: TGCGCCAGCAGCCAACCGGGACTAGGGGGAGGGGAGACCCAGTACTTC.

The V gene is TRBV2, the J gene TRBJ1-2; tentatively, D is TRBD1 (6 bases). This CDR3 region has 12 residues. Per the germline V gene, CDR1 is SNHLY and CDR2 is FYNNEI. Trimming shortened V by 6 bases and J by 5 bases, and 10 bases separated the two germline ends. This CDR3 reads CASRDRDYGYTF. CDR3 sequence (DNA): TGTGCCAGCAGGGACAGAGATTATGGCTACACCTTC.

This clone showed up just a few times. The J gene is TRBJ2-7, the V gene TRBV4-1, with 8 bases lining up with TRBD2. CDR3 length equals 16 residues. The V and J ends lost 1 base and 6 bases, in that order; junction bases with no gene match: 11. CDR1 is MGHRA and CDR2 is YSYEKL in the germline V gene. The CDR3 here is CASSQAGQGLVVEQYF. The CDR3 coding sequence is TGCGCCAGCAGCCAAGCTGGTCAGGGACTAGTCGTCGAGCAGTACTTC.

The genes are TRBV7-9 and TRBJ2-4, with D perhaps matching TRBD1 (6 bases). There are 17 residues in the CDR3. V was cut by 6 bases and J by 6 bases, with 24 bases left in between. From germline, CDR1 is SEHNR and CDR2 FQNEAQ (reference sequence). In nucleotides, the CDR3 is TGTGCCAGCAGTCTAACACCACACAGGGATGAGGGAAACATTCAGTACTTC. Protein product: CASSLTPHRDEGNIQYF.

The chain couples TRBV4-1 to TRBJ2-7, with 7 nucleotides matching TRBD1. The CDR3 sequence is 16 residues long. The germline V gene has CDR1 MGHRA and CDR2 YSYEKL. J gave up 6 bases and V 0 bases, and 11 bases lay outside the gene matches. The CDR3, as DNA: TGCGCCAGCAGCCAAGATGGTTACAGGGGTACGGGCGAGCAGTACTTC. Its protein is CASSQDGYRGTGEQYF.

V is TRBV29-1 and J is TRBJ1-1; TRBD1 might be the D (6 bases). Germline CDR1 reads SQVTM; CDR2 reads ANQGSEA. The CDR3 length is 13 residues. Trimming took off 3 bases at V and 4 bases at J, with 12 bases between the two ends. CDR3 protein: CSVEVSRGTEAFF. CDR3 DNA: TGCAGCGTTGAGGTTTCCAGGGGCACTGAAGCTTTCTTT.

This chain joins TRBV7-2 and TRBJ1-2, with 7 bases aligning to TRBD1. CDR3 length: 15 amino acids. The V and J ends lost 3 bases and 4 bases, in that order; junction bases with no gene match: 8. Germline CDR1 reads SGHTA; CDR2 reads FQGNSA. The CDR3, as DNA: TGTGCCAGCAGCTTCAGACAGGGACCTAGCTATGGCTACACCTTC. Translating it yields CASSFRQGPSYGYTF. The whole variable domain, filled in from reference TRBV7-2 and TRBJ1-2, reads GAGVSQSPSNKVTEKGKDVELRCDPISGHTALYWYRQSLGQGLEFLIYFQGNSAPDKSGLPSDRFSAERTGGSVSTLTIQRTQQEDSAVYLCASSFRQGPSYGYTFGSGTRLTVV.

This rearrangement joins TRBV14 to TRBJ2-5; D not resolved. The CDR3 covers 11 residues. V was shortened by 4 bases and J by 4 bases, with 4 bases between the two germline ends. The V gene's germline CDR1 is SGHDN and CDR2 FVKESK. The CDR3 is CASSPIETQYF. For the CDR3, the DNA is TGTGCCAGCAGCCCAATAGAGACCCAGTACTTC.